This T cell receptor (beta chain) was retrieved from a study of regulatory T cells in long-lasting Graves disease. Regarding time point: newly diagnosed GD, antithyroid drugs for less than 3 months. Following extraction of RNA from PBMCs, that RNA was used to make the TCR library. Germline lookup yields CDR1 MNHEY and CDR2 SMNVEV (reference sequence). The CDR3 consists of 15 residues. V was clipped by 6 bases and J by 7 bases, with 16 bases between them. According to the study, TCR beta libraries were built with iRepertoire HTBI primers and CDR3-region Arm-PCR. TCRdb re-derived calls from the multiplex PCR reads in MiXCR, one entry per CDR3 protein. The table has 250,000 to 400,000 distinct CDR3 sequences, approximately 20% seen once. Study-wide results and limits: The small sample size may have reduced accuracy.

This clonotype was counted at least ten times. No antigen is known for it. The material sequenced was peripheral blood mononuclear cells (PBMCs), taken at new diagnosis, from a patient treated with antithyroid drugs. The chain has TRBV27 and TRBJ1-6, with D possibly TRBD1 on 6 matching bases. The source of this sequence is a female donor with Graves disease. CDR3 sequence: CASREGGPMNSPLHF. The CDR3 coding sequence is TGTGCCAGCAGAGAAGGGGGACCGATGAATTCACCCCTCCACTTT.